A single sample is the source of the 14 T cell receptor beta chains below, sequenced in a study of cytomegalovirus exposure and HLA in healthy donors. 60 Vbeta and 13 Jbeta primers were used in PCR. Generated by immunoSEQ multiplex PCR, the TCRdb table keeps only in-frame clones and is missing some. The sample lists 95,000 to 150,000 clones; 77% were seen once. Sequencing input: PBMCs. These receptors originate from a woman aged 40 to 50 in good health and CMV-seropositive.

This clone was observed once. The chain has TRBV28 and TRBJ2-1, with D possibly TRBD2 on 5 matching bases. The length of the CDR3 is 15 residues. Germline V gene lookup returns CDR1 MDHEN and CDR2 SYDVKM. Trimming took off 6 bases at V and 4 bases at J, with 16 bases between the two ends. The DNA of the CDR3 is TGTGCCAGCAGGAGGGTGTCGGAATCGTACAATGAGCAGTTCTTC. This sequence encodes CASRRVSESYNEQFF.

This clone was counted between two and nine times. J is TRBJ2-7 and V is TRBV11-3, with 15 positions matching TRBD2. Germline trimming cut 5 bases from V and 0 bases from J; bases unmatched to any gene: 5. This CDR3 has 17 amino acids. Germline V gene data show CDR1 as SGHNT and CDR2 as YENEEA. The CDR3 reads CASSGGLAGGSSYEQYF. For the CDR3, the DNA is TGTGCCAGCAGCGGGGGACTAGCGGGGGGTAGCTCCTACGAGCAGTACTTC.

The chain joins TRBV11-2 to TRBJ2-7, with 7 bases lining up with TRBD2. This CDR3 has 16 residues. J was trimmed by 4 bases and V by 1 base; bases with no gene match: 10. The germline CDR1 and CDR2 sequences are SGHAT and FQNNGV. CDR3 sequence (DNA): TGTGCCAGCAGCTTAGTCGGCGGGGGACTCAGTTACGAGCAGTACTTC. Translated, it gives CASSLVGGGLSYEQYF.

This sequence joins TRBV9 and TRBJ2-5; maybe TRBD2 (6 bases). CDR1 SGDLS and CDR2 YYNGEE come from the germline V gene. The CDR3 spans 15 residues. V was pared by 0 bases and J by 4 bases, with 13 bases between. For the CDR3, the DNA is TGTGCCAGCAGCGTAGCGGGAGCGCCGGGAGAGACCCAGTACTTC. Its protein product is CASSVAGAPGETQYF.

In this sample, this clone turned up a few times. The sample has other DNA sequences that encode this CDR3 too. The gene calls are TRBV5-1 and TRBJ2-7, with D uncertain. This CDR3 spans 13 amino acids. V was clipped by 0 bases and J by 1 base, with 5 bases between them. CDR1 is SGHRS, CDR2 YFSETQ, per germline. The CDR3 DNA sequence: TGCGCCAGCAGCTTGGTCAGTTCCTACGAGCAGTACTTC. Translation: CASSLVSSYEQYF.

V and J are TRBV10-1 and TRBJ2-1, with D uncertain. CDR1 is WNHNN, CDR2 SYGVQD, per germline (reference sequence). This CDR3 is 14 amino acids long. Between the trimmed V and J ends, which lost 0 bases and 6 bases, there was a span of 9 bases. This CDR3 is CASSESPSSNEQFF. CDR3 DNA sequence: TGCGCCAGCAGTGAGTCACCTAGTAGCAATGAGCAGTTCTTC.

This chain joins TRBV28 and TRBJ2-7, with 8 nucleotides matching TRBD1. Per germline, CDR1 MDHEN and CDR2 SYDVKM. After removal of 5 bases from V and 1 base from J, the junction contained 4 bases not matched to a gene. The CDR3 runs to 14 residues. In nucleotides, the CDR3 is TGTGCCAGCAGTAAACAGGGGGTATCCTACGAGCAGTACTTC. Protein sequence: CASSKQGVSYEQYF.

J is TRBJ1-3 and V is TRBV6-6; 8 bases align to TRBD1. Per germline, CDR1 MNHNY and CDR2 SVGAGI (reference sequence). V was pared by 10 bases and J by 3 bases, with 8 bases of the junction left unmatched. The CDR3 length is 14 residues. CDR3 loop: CATHRGAGGNTIYF. CDR3 coding DNA: TGTGCCACCCACAGGGGGGCTGGTGGAAACACCATATATTTT.

This sequence joins TRBV2 and TRBJ1-1; a possible D gene is TRBD1 (5 bases). The V end lost 9 bases, the J end lost 6 bases, and 17 bases lay between the germline ends. Germline assignment: CDR1 SNHLY and CDR2 FYNNEI. CDR3 length equals 13 residues. The CDR3 region is CASRDSLSPEAFF. In DNA, the CDR3 is TGTGCCAGTCGGGACTCTTTATCACCTGAAGCTTTCTTT.

V and J are TRBV11-2 and TRBJ1-2; D not resolved. The V end lost 8 bases, the J end lost 4 bases, and 8 bases lay between the germline ends. Germline V gene sequence: CDR1 SGHAT, CDR2 FQNNGV. This CDR3 is 11 amino acids long. Written as DNA, the CDR3 is TGTGCCAGCTCGTCACTCTATGGCTACACCTTC. Residues: CASSSLYGYTF. The full variable domain, completed using reference TRBV11-2 and TRBJ1-2, is EAGVAQSPRYKIIEKRQSVAFWCNPISGHATLYWYQQILGQGPKLLIQFQNNGVVDDSQLPKDRFSAERLKGVDSTLKIQPAKLEDSAVYLCASSSLYGYTFGSGTRLTVV.

This sequence joins TRBV27 and TRBJ2-2; no definite D call. The V and J ends lost 6 bases and 0 bases respectively, with 5 bases between them. Germline V gives CDR1 MNHEY, CDR2 SMNVEV (reference sequence). This CDR3 has 13 residues. This chain's CDR3 is CASRRSNTGELFF. DNA of the CDR3: TGTGCCAGCAGGAGGTCGAACACCGGGGAGCTGTTTTTT.

V usage is TRBV19 and J usage is TRBJ1-5, with 8 positions matching TRBD1. The CDR3 runs to 15 residues. Trimming removed 4 bases from V and 6 bases from J; junction bases left unmatched: 8. Germline V CDR1 and CDR2: LNHDA, SQIVND (reference sequence). In nucleotides, the CDR3 is TGTGCCAGTAGTAACCATCAGGGGGCACGTCAGCCCCAGCATTTT. This codes for CASSNHQGARQPQHF.

About this clone: At one end the junction does not follow the germline gene, possibly because of a read error. The chain employs TRBV5-1 and TRBJ2-1, with TRBD2 as a possible D gene (6 bases). The CDR3 spans 13 residues. Germline CDR1 reads SGHRS; CDR2 reads YFSETQ. The CDR3 loop reads CAGSLVGGNEQFF. The CDR3 bases are TGCGCCGGCAGCTTGGTAGGAGGGAATGAGCAGTTCTTC. Looking up the rest from reference TRBV5-1 and TRBJ2-1 gives the full variable domain: KAGVTQTPRYLIKTRGQQVTLSCSPISGHRSVSWYQQTPGQGLQFLFEYFSETQRNKGNFPGRFSGRQFSNSRSEMNVSTLELGDSALYLCAGSLVGGNEQFFGPGTRLTVL.

The rearrangement uses TRBV9 and TRBJ2-1; TRBD2 matches at 8 bases. Trimming removed 3 bases from V and 7 bases from J; junction bases left unmatched: 12. The CDR3 totals 16 residues. Germline-derived CDR1 and CDR2 are SGDLS and YYNGEE. The CDR3 DNA sequence: TGTGCCAGCAGCGCGACCCGAAGGACTAGCAGGAATGAGCAGTTCTTC. Protein sequence: CASSATRRTSRNEQFF.